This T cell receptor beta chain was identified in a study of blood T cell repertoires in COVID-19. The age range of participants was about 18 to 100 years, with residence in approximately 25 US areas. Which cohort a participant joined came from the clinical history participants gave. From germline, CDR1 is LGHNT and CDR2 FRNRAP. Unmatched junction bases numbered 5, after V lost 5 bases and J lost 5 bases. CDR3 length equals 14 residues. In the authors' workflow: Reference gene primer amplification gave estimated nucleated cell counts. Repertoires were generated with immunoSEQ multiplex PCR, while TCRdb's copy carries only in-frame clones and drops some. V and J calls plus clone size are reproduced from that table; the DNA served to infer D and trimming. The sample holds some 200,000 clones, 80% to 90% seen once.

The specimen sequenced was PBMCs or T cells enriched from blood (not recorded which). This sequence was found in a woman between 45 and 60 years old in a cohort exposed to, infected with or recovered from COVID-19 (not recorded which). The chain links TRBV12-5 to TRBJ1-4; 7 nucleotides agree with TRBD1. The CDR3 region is CASGPGTANEKLFF. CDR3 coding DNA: TGTGCTAGTGGTCCCGGGACAGCAAATGAAAAACTGTTTTTT.